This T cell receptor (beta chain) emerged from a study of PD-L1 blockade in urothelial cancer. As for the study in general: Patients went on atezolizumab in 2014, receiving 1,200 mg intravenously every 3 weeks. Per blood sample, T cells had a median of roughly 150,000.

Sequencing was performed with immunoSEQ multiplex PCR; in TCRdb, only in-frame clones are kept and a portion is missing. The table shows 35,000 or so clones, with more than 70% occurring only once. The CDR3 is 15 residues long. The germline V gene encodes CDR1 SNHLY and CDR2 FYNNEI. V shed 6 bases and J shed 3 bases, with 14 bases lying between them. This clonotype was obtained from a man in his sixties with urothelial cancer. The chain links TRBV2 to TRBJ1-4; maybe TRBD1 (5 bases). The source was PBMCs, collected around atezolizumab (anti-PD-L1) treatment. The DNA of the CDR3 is TGTGCCAGCAGCCCTCAGGGAAGGGCTAATGAAAAACTGTTTTTT. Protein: CASSPQGRANEKLFF.